This T cell receptor beta chain was sequenced during a study of blood T cell repertoires in COVID-19. Assay: immunoSEQ multiplex PCR; the TCRdb copy retains only in-frame clones and omits some. The sample lists over 120,000 clones, 60% to 80% seen once, with 9% in the top ten. The sequenced material came from peripheral blood. The sequence derives from a woman in her forties or fifties with active or convalescent COVID-19.

CDR3 sequence (DNA): TGTGCCAGCACCAGGGCAGGGCCTAATGAAAAACTGTTTTTT. It yields the protein CASTRAGPNEKLFF. This sequence joins TRBV6-5 and TRBJ1-4; tentative D call: TRBD1 (5 bases). Germline V lookup: CDR1 MNHEY, CDR2 SVGAGI. V lost 7 bases to trimming and J lost 3 bases, with 12 bases between them. The CDR3 extends over 14 amino acids.